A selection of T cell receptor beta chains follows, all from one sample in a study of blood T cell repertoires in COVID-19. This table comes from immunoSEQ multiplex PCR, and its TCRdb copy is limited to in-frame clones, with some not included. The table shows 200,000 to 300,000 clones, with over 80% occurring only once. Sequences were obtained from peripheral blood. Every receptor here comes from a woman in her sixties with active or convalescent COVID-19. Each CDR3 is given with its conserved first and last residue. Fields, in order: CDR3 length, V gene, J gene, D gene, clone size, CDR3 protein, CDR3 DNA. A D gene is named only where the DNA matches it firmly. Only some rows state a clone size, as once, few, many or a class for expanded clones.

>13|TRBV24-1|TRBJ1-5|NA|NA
CATSDFPGQPQHF
TGTGCCACCAGTGATTTTCCAGGTCAGCCCCAGCATTTT
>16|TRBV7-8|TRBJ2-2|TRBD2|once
CASSATSGRNTGELFF
TGTGCCAGCAGCGCAACTAGCGGGAGAAACACCGGGGAGCTGTTTTTT
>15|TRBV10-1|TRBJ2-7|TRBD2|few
CASSESSGRALEQYF
TGCGCCAGCAGTGAGTCGAGCGGGAGGGCCTTAGAGCAGTACTTC
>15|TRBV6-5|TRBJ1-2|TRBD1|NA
CASSPWDRGNYGYTF
TGTGCCAGCAGTCCTTGGGACAGGGGCAACTATGGCTACACCTTC
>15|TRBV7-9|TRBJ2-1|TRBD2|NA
CASSRTSGRGNEQFF
TGTGCCAGCAGTCGGACTAGCGGGAGGGGCAATGAGCAGTTCTTC
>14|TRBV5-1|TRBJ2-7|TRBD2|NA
CASSPASGFYEQYF
TGCGCCAGCAGCCCCGCTAGCGGGTTCTACGAGCAGTACTTC
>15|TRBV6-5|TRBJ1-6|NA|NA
CASSYSWQGNSPLHF
TGTGCCAGCAGTTACTCTTGGCAGGGGAATTCACCCCTCCACTTT
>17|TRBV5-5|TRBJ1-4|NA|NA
CASSLREFRRNNEKLFF
TGTGCCAGCAGCTTGCGGGAGTTTAGAAGGAATAATGAAAAACTGTTTTTT
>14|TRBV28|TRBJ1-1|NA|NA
CASKFVGGVTEAFF
TGTGCCAGCAAGTTTGTCGGGGGGGTCACTGAAGCTTTCTTT
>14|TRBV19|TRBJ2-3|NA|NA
CASKVEGGTDTQYF
TGTGCCAGTAAGGTCGAGGGGGGCACAGATACGCAGTATTTT
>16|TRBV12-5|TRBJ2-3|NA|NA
CASAPGQGGGTDTQYF
TGTGCTAGTGCCCCTGGACAGGGAGGGGGAACAGATACGCAGTATTTT
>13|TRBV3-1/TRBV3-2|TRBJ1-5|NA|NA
CASSQDQAQPQHF
TGTGCCAGCAGCCAAGATCAGGCGCAGCCCCAGCATTTT
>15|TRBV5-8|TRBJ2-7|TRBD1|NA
CASSQGQVSSYEQYF
TGTGCCAGCAGCCAGGGACAGGTTAGCTCCTACGAGCAGTACTTC
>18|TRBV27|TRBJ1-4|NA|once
CASSLEGGTADLNEKLFF
TGTGCCAGCAGTTTAGAGGGAGGGACGGCGGATCTAAATGAAAAACTGTTTTTT
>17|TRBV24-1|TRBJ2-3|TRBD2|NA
CATSDFTSGGEADTQYF
TGTGCCACCAGTGATTTTACTAGCGGGGGGGAAGCAGATACGCAGTATTTT
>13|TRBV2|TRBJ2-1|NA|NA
CASNSRPGNEQFF
TGTGCCAGCAATTCTAGACCCGGGAATGAGCAGTTCTTC
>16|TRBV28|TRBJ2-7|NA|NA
CASSLLVSRVSYEQYF
TGTGCCAGCAGTTTGCTGGTTTCTAGAGTCTCCTACGAGCAGTACTTC
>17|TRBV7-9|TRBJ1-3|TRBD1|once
CASSPGTGGISGNTIYF
TGTGCCAGCAGCCCAGGGACAGGGGGTATTTCTGGAAACACCATATATTTT
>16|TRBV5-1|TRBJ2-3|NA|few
CASSLLQSSSTDTQYF
TGCGCCAGCAGCTTGCTACAGAGTTCTAGCACAGATACGCAGTATTTT
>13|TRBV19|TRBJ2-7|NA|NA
CASSMQESYEQYF
TGTGCCAGTAGTATGCAGGAATCGTACGAGCAGTACTTC
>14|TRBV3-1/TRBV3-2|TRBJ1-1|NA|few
CASSQDRGWGEAFF
TGTGCCAGCAGCCAAGATAGGGGGTGGGGCGAAGCTTTCTTT
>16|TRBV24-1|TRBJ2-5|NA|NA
CATSDLRGRGQETQYF
TGTGCCACCAGTGATTTGCGGGGCAGGGGACAAGAGACCCAGTACTTC
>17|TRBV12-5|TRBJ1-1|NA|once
CASGSPGGDPANTEAFF
TGTGCTAGTGGTTCACCCGGGGGGGACCCGGCGAACACTGAAGCTTTCTTT
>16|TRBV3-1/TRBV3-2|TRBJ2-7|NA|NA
CASSQDVAVMSYEQYF
TGTGCCAGCAGCCAAGATGTAGCGGTCATGTCCTACGAGCAGTACTTC
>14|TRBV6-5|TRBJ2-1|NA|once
CASNPASSYNEQFF
TGTGCCAGCAACCCAGCGTCATCCTACAATGAGCAGTTCTTC
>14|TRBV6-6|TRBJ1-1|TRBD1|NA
CASRLQGGVTEAFF
TGTGCCAGCAGACTTCAGGGGGGAGTGACTGAAGCTTTCTTT
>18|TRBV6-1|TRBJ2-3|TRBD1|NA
CASSEGRLRGSSTDTQYF
TGTGCCAGCAGTGAAGGCCGGCTCAGGGGGAGTAGCACAGATACGCAGTATTTT
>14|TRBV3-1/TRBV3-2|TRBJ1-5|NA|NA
CASSQDPGNQPQHF
TGTGCCAGCAGCCAAGATCCCGGCAATCAGCCCCAGCATTTT
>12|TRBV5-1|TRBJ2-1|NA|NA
CASRGESNEQFF
TGCGCCAGCAGAGGAGAATCCAATGAGCAGTTCTTC
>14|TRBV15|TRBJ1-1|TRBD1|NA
CATSRGGTGVNAFF
TGTGCCACCAGCAGAGGAGGTACAGGGGTGAATGCTTTCTTT
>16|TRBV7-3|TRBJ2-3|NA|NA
CASSLDAGPGGDTQYF
TGTGCCAGCAGCTTAGATGCGGGTCCCGGCGGGGATACGCAGTATTTT
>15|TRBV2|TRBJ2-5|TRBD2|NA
CASTTGTSGLETQYF
TGTGCCAGCACCACCGGGACTAGCGGCCTAGAGACCCAGTACTTC
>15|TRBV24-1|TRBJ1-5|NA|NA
CATSDPGVGNQPQHF
TGTGCCACCAGTGACCCAGGGGTTGGCAATCAGCCCCAGCATTTT
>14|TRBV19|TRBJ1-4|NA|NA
CASRPGSSNEKLFF
TGTGCCAGTAGACCGGGATCGTCTAATGAAAAACTGTTTTTT
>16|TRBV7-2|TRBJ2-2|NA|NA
CASSLVVSANTGELFF
TGTGCCAGCAGCTTAGTGGTTTCAGCGAACACCGGGGAGCTGTTTTTT
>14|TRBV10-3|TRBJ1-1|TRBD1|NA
CAISQDRGLTEAFF
TGTGCCATCTCCCAGGACAGGGGCTTAACTGAAGCTTTCTTT
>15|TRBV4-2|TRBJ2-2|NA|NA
CASSRGRGNTGELFF
TGTGCCAGCAGCCGCGGCCGAGGCAACACCGGGGAGCTGTTTTTT
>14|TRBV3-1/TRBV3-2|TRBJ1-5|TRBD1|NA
CASSQGQGRQPQHF
TGTGCCAGCAGCCAGGGACAGGGAAGACAGCCCCAGCATTTT
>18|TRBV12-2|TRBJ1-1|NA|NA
CASRSWTGLKSSNTEAFF
TGTGCAAGTCGCTCATGGACAGGCCTAAAGTCCTCGAACACTGAAGCTTTCTTT
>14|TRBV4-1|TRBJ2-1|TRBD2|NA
CASSASSGVFEQFF
TGCGCCAGCAGCGCGTCTAGCGGGGTATTTGAGCAGTTCTTC
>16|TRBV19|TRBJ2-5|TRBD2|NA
CASSIGLAGGQETQYF
TGTGCCAGTAGTATCGGCCTAGCGGGGGGGCAAGAGACCCAGTACTTC
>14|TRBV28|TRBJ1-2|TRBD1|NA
CASSFPGQGSGYTF
TGTGCCAGCAGTTTCCCCGGACAGGGGTCGGGCTACACCTTC
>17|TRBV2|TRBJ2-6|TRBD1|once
CAGDPGTGDSGANVLTF
TGTGCCGGGGACCCCGGGACAGGCGACTCTGGGGCCAACGTCCTGACTTTC
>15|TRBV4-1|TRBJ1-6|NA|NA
CASSQVGLGDSPLHF
TGCGCCAGCAGCCAAGTTGGTTTGGGAGATTCACCCCTCCACTTT
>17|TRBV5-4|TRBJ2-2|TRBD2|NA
CASSRDPTSGGTGELFF
TGTGCCAGCAGCCGCGACCCGACTAGCGGGGGCACCGGGGAGCTGTTTTTT
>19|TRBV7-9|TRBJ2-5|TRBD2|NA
CASSSAMGLAGGFGETQYF
TGTGCCAGCAGCTCGGCAATGGGGTTAGCGGGAGGGTTCGGAGAGACCCAGTACTTC
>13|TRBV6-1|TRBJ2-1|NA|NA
CASSEAGVGEQFF
TGTGCCAGCAGTGAAGCGGGTGTCGGGGAGCAGTTCTTC
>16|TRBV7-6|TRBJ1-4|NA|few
CASSGDQGRGNEKLFF
TGTGCCAGCAGCGGGGATCAGGGGCGCGGAAATGAAAAACTGTTTTTT
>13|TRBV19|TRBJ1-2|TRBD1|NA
CASRPTGGHGYTF
TGTGCCAGTAGGCCGACAGGGGGCCATGGCTACACCTTC